This T cell receptor beta chain comes out of a study of OX40 agonist ivuxolimab in advanced cancers. Some background on the complete study: Ivuxolimab was a fully human IgG2 agonistic monoclonal antibody targeting the costimulatory receptor OX40 (CD134). Intravenous ivuxolimab was administered to patients every 2 weeks at six dose levels: 0.01, 0.1, 0.3, 1.5, 3 and 10 mg/kg. The point of sequencing TCRbeta in the periphery was to test whether ivuxolimab changed TCR sequence diversity and drove clonal T-cell expansion. Of the approximately 53 patients in dose escalation, about 20 had hepatocellular carcinoma, roughly 15 had melanoma, 9 had renal cell carcinoma and 9 had head and neck cancer. Partial responses were achieved by three dose-escalation patients, of whom one had hepatocellular carcinoma and two had cutaneous melanoma. The monotherapy dose-escalation portion (N of about 47 patients) of the phase I ivuxolimab trial is reported in the paper. Patients were allowed to have had prior anti-PD-1, anti-PD-L1 or anti-CTLA-4 therapy, and around two fifths of the dose-escalation patients had been treated with checkpoint inhibitors. In the dose-escalation cohort, roughly four fifths of patients were male, and the mean age was roughly 60 years, with a range of about 20 to 90.

In the case of this clone: Its antigen has not been determined. Base qualities were left out, and no much larger clone turns up one base away.

Patients with a history of autoimmune disease or receiving systemic immunosuppression were excluded from the trial. In every dose cohort, peripheral blood was drawn for TCR sequencing at baseline, cycle 4 day 1, and cycle 7 day 1. The samples were taken from a phase I, first-in-human, multicenter, open-label dose-escalation trial of ivuxolimab. Adults with locally advanced or metastatic head and neck squamous cell, hepatocellular, melanoma or renal cell carcinoma were enrolled in the trial. CD4+ and CD8+ T cells were sorted separately from peripheral blood before TCR sequencing. From the germline V gene, CDR1 is MGHRA and CDR2 is YSYEKL. V gives up 1 base and J gives up 6 bases, and the segment between their germline ends measures 4 bases. From cysteine to phenylalanine, the CDR3 is 12 amino acids long. Solely the CDR3 DNA is kept, with 36 bases framed from the first base. To sequence the TCRbeta CDR3 region, genomic DNA was isolated from the sorted cells. The immunoSEQ Assay was used to sequence the TCRbeta CDR3 regions. TCRdb obtained this table from immuneACCESS and retained in-frame rearrangements with V and J assigned. These tables miss some clones; where compared with another copy, unresolved V genes account for less than half of the shortfall, and the remainder is unexplained. The sample table holds fewer than 60,000 clones, of which approximately 87% were seen once. Roughly 1.8% of the sample comes from the top ten.

The research as a whole found: After ivuxolimab, CD8+ T cells had more expanded clones than CD4+ T cells on average. In the 0.1-3.0 mg/kg groups, partial responders had among the lowest normalized peripheral clonal expansion, particularly in CD8+ T cells. Low levels of normalized T-cell clonal expansion were also seen in some patients who did not respond. At doses of 0.1 to 3.0 mg/kg, clonal expansion of both CD4+ and CD8+ T cells in blood was seen between baseline and week 6. Antigen specificity was not determined for the clonally expanded peripheral T cells.

Recombination joined TRBV4-1 with TRBJ1-5, with the D gene not clear enough to name. This TCR derives from an adult with an advanced solid tumor such as melanoma, head and neck, liver or kidney cancer. The input for sequencing was CD4+ or CD8+ T cells sorted from blood, taken in a trial of the OX40 agonist ivuxolimab. CDR3 loop: CASSQVGQPQHF. The DNA sequence is given as TGCGCCAGCAGCCAAGTTGGTCAGCCCCAGCATTTT.